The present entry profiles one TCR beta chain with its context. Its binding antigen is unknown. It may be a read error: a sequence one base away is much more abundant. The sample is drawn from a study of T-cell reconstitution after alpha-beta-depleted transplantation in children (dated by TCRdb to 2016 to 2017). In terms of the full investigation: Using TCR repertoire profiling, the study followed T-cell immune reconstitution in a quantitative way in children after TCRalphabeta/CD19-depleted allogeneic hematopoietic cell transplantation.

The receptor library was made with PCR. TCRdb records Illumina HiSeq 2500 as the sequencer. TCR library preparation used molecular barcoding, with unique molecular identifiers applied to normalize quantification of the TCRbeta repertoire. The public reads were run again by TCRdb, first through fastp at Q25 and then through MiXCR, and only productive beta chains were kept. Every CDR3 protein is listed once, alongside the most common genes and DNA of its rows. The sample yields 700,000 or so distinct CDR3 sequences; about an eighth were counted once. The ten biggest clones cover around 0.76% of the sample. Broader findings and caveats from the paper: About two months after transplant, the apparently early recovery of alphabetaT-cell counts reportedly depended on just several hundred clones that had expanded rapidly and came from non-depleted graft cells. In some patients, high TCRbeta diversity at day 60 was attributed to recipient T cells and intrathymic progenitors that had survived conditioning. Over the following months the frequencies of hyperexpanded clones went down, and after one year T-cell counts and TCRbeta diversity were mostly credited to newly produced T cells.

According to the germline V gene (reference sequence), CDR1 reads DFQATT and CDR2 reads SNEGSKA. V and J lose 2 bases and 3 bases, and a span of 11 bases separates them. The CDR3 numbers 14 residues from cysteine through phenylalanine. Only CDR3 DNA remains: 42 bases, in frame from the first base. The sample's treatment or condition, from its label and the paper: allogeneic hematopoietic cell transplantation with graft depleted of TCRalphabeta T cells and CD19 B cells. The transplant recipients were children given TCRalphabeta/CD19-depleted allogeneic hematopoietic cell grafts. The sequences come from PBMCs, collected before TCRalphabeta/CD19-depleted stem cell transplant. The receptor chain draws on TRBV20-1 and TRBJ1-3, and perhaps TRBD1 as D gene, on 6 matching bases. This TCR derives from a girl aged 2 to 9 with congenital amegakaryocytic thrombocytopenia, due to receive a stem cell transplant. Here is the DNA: TGCAGTGCTAGAAGGGGGTTTAATGGAAACACCATATATTTT. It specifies CSARRGFNGNTIYF.